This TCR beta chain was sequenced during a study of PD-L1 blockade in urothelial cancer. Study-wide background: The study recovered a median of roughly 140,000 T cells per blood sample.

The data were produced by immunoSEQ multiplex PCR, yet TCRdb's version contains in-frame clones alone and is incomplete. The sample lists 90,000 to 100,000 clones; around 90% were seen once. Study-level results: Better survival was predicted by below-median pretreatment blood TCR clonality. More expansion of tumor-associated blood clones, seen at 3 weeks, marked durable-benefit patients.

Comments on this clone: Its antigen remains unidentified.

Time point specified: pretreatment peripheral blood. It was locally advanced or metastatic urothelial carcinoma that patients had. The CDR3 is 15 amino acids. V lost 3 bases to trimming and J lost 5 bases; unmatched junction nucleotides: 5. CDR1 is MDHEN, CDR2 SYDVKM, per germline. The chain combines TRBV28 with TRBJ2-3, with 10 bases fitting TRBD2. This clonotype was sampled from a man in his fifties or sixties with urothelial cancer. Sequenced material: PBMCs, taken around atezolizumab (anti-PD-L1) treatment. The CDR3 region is CASSLLAGAVDTQYF. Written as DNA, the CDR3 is TGTGCCAGCAGTTTGCTAGCGGGAGCGGTAGATACGCAGTATTTT.